Sequencing of this TCR beta chain was carried out in a study of blood T cell repertoires in COVID-19. About the research overall: Acute-phase and convalescent COVID-19 samples originated in the United States, Italy and Spain. From T cells, B-cell-depleted T cells, or PBMCs came the material, which was cDNA or gDNA.

As originally analysed: Amplification with reference gene primers provided the estimates of nucleated cell counts. Clones were read by immunoSEQ multiplex PCR, and TCRdb kept only the in-frame ones, dropping some. V and J calls and clone size are copied from that table; D and trimming were computed from the DNA. This sample has more than 150,000 clones, with roughly 79% found just once. Enrollment of patients from Seattle took place during active infection, with longitudinal follow-up. The germline V gene encodes CDR1 SEHNR and CDR2 FQNEAQ (reference sequence). The junction had 6 bases not matched to a gene; V was cut back by 5 bases and J by 3 bases. The length of the CDR3 is 14 residues.

This clonotype was sampled from a woman over 75 with COVID-19, enrolled during active disease. The sample comprised peripheral blood. This chain links TRBV7-9 with TRBJ2-7; 8 nucleotides match TRBD2. The CDR3 nucleotides read TGTGCCAGCAGCCCCCGGGGGGGGTTCTACGAGCAGTACTTC. Translation: CASSPRGGFYEQYF.